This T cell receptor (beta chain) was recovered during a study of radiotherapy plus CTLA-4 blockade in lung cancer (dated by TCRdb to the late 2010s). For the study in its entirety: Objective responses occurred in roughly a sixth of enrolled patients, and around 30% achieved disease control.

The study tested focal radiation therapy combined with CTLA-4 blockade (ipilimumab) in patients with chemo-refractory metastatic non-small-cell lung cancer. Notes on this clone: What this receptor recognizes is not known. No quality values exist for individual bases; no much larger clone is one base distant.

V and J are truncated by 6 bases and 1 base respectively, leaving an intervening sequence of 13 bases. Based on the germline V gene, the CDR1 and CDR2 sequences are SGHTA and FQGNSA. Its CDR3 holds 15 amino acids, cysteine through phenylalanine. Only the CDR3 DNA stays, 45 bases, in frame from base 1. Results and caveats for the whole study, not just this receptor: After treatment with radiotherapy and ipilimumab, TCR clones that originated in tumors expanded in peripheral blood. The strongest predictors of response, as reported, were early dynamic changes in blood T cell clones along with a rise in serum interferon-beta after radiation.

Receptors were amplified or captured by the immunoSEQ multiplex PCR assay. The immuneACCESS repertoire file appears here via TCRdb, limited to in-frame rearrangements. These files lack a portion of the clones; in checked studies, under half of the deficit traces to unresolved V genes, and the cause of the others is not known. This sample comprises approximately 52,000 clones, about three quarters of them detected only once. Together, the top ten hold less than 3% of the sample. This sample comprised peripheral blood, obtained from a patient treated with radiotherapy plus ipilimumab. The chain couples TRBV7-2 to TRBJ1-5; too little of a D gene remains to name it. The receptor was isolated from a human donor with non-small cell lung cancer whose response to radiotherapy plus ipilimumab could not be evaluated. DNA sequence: TGTGCCAGCAGTCCTTCCGGGAACAGCAATCAGCCCCAGCATTTT. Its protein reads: CASSPSGNSNQPQHF.